Presented here are 20 T cell receptor beta chains from one specimen sequenced in a study of T-cell reconstitution after alpha-beta-depleted transplantation in children. A library of TCRbeta sequences, prepared with unique molecular identifiers, was generated. TCRdb redid the calling of the PCR reads with MiXCR, one entry per CDR3 protein. In the table there are a few hundred thousand distinct CDR3 sequences, approximately 9.9% of which are singletons. The sample in question was PBMCs from the stem cell graft donor, obtained from the stem cell graft. These receptors were taken from a human donor who donated a stem cell graft to a child with SCID.

V and J are TRBV7-2 and TRBJ2-5; maybe TRBD1 (6 bases). Trimming removed 1 base from V and 5 bases from J, with 11 bases in between. Looked up from germline, CDR1 is SGHTA and CDR2 is FQGNSA. The CDR3 length is 14 residues. CDR3 sequence reads: CASSLVQGAETQYF. As DNA, the CDR3 is TGTGCCAGCAGCTTAGTACAGGGTGCGGAGACCCAGTACTTC. Looking up the rest from reference TRBV7-2 and TRBJ2-5 gives the full variable domain: GAGVSQSPSNKVTEKGKDVELRCDPISGHTALYWYRQSLGQGLEFLIYFQGNSAPDKSGLPSDRFSAERTGGSVSTLTIQRTQQEDSAVYLCASSLVQGAETQYFGPGTRLLVL.

This clonotype was detected many times. The chain carries TRBV9 and TRBJ2-1; possible D gene TRBD1, 6 bases. The CDR3 has 15 residues. CDR1 is SGDLS and CDR2 is YYNGEE in the germline V gene. V was trimmed by 3 bases and J by 0 bases, leaving 10 bases between them. CDR3 residues: CASSDTGFSYNEQFF. In DNA, the CDR3 is TGTGCCAGCAGCGATACAGGGTTCTCCTACAATGAGCAGTTCTTC.

This clonotype was detected ten times or more. J is TRBJ2-7 and V is TRBV5-1; TRBD1 matches at 8 bases. The trim removed 2 bases at V and 0 bases at J, leaving 13 bases unmatched. CDR1 is SGHRS and CDR2 is YFSETQ in the germline V gene. This CDR3 has 18 amino acids. The CDR3 sequence: CASSFAREQTGDSYEQYF. CDR3 in DNA: TGCGCCAGCAGCTTCGCCCGGGAACAGACAGGGGACTCCTACGAGCAGTACTTC.

This clonotype was detected many times. The chain links TRBV20-1 to TRBJ1-1; no clear D gene. The CDR3 consists of 14 residues. Germline CDR1 reads DFQATT; CDR2 reads SNEGSKA (reference sequence). The ends were cut back, 7 bases at V and 4 bases at J, with 19 bases in the middle. The CDR3 reads CSGPSRSGATEAFF. CDR3 in DNA: TGCAGTGGCCCTTCCCGGTCCGGAGCCACTGAAGCTTTCTTT.

This chain links TRBV7-9 with TRBJ2-1, with D possibly matching TRBD1 (5 bases). CDR1 is SEHNR, CDR2 FQNEAQ, per germline (reference sequence). The CDR3 loop spans 15 amino acids. V was clipped by 0 bases and J by 4 bases, with 10 bases between them. The DNA of the CDR3 is TGTGCCAGCAGCTTAGCGGGGCCCCAGTACAATGAGCAGTTCTTC. Encoded protein: CASSLAGPQYNEQFF.

This clonotype was seen many times. This chain joins TRBV7-2 and TRBJ2-2, with TRBD1 matching 7 bases. This CDR3 is built from 16 residues. Trimming removed 1 base from V and 1 base from J; junction bases left unmatched: 3. Germline values: CDR1 SGHTA, CDR2 FQGNSA. CDR3 sequence reads: CASSLGRGKNTGELFF. DNA of the CDR3: TGTGCCAGCAGCTTAGGCAGGGGGAAGAACACCGGGGAGCTGTTTTTT.

This chain uses TRBV5-1 with TRBJ2-7; 7 bases map to TRBD1. Germline loops: CDR1 SGHRS, CDR2 YFSETQ. The CDR3 is 14 amino acids. J gave up 3 bases and V 4 bases, and 7 bases lay outside the gene matches. The CDR3 sequence: CASSHRGPDYEQYF. DNA of the CDR3: TGCGCCAGCAGCCACAGGGGCCCAGACTACGAGCAGTACTTC.

The sample holds many counts of this clonotype. The rearrangement uses TRBV20-1 and TRBJ1-1; D is uncertain. This CDR3 has 14 residues. Germline assignment: CDR1 DFQATT and CDR2 SNEGSKA (reference sequence). The V end lost 3 bases, the J end lost 2 bases, and 13 bases lay between the germline ends. CDR3 sequence reads: CSASLRVLNTEAFF. The CDR3 nucleotides are TGCAGTGCTAGTCTCCGGGTCCTAAACACTGAAGCTTTCTTT.

Many counts were recorded for this clonotype. One end of the junction does not line up with germline, which may come from a read error. The chain has TRBV6-5 and TRBJ2-7, with TRBD2 matching 7 bases. Germline V gene sequence: CDR1 MNHEY, CDR2 SVGAGI. There are 15 residues in the CDR3. The CDR3 DNA is TGTGCCAGCAGCTACTTTCTGGGGGGGTTCTACGAGCAGTACTTC. Translating it yields CASSYFLGGFYEQYF.

This clonotype has a handful of counts. The rearrangement uses TRBV5-1 and TRBJ1-2; 7 nucleotides agree with TRBD1. The germline V gene has CDR1 SGHRS and CDR2 YFSETQ. The CDR3 contains 13 residues. V was clipped by 0 bases and J by 8 bases; unmatched bases: 4. CDR3 DNA sequence: TGCGCCAGCAGCTTGGACAGGGGCCGAGGCTACACCTTC. Its translation is CASSLDRGRGYTF.

In its sample, this clonotype was seen many times. J is TRBJ2-4 and V is TRBV29-1; 7 nucleotides align to TRBD2. Germline CDR1 and CDR2: SQVTM and ANQGSEA. J gave up 5 bases and V 7 bases, and 8 bases lay outside the gene matches. The CDR3 runs 13 residues. CDR3 sequence: CSAKVGRENIQYF. The CDR3, as DNA: TGCAGCGCGAAGGTGGGGAGGGAAAACATTCAGTACTTC.

The chain combines TRBV10-3 with TRBJ2-1; D gene ambiguous. Germline CDR1 is ENHRY and CDR2 is SYGVKD. The CDR3 loop spans 15 amino acids. Trimming cost V 6 bases and J 9 bases, with 21 bases left between them. The CDR3 DNA follows: TGTGCCATCAGCATGACTGAGTTCCCGGTAGGTGAGCAGTTCTTC. Translating it yields CAISMTEFPVGEQFF.

This clonotype came up many times. V and J are TRBV9 and TRBJ2-2, with 9 bases fitting TRBD1. In germline, CDR1 is SGDLS, CDR2 YYNGEE. V dropped 3 bases and J dropped 6; count of bases not matched to a gene: 6. This CDR3 comprises 15 residues. The CDR3 region is CASSEQGAASGELFF. The CDR3 nucleotides are TGTGCCAGCAGCGAACAGGGGGCGGCTTCCGGGGAGCTGTTTTTT.

This clonotype was seen repeatedly, ten times or more. The chain employs TRBV6-1 and TRBJ1-2, with 8 bases aligning to TRBD1. The junction had 15 bases not matched to a gene; V was cut back by 6 bases and J by 0 bases. This CDR3 region has 18 residues. Germline V gene lookup returns CDR1 MNHNS and CDR2 SASEGT. Here the CDR3 DNA reads TGTGCCAGCAGGGTCGGGACAGGTCTGAGGCCGACTAACTATGGCTACACCTTC. It translates to CASRVGTGLRPTNYGYTF.

There are many counts of this clonotype. This chain links TRBV12-3 or TRBV12-4 with TRBJ2-3; 12 positions match TRBD2. V lost 6 bases to trimming and J lost 9 bases; unmatched junction nucleotides: 7. This CDR3 is 14 amino acids long. CDR3 DNA: TGTGCCAGCAGATCTAGCGGGGGGGCGGAAACGCAGTATTTT. It codes for CASRSSGGAETQYF.

In its sample, this clonotype was seen many times. The rearrangement joins TRBV5-1 to TRBJ1-4; a possible D gene is TRBD1 (5 bases). The CDR3 length is 15 residues. Trimming removed 4 bases at V and 8 bases at J, with 18 bases between. Germline CDR1 SGHRS, CDR2 YFSETQ. The CDR3 is CASSGPGLRREKLFF. The CDR3, as DNA: TGCGCCAGCAGCGGACCGGGACTAAGACGAGAAAAACTGTTTTTT.

To note about this clonotype: Since a much larger clone is just one base distant, this may be a read error. The J gene is TRBJ1-6, the V gene TRBV20-1; 8 nucleotides match TRBD1. The germline CDR1 and CDR2 sequences are DFQATT and SNEGSKA (reference sequence). J was trimmed by 9 bases and V by 3 bases; bases with no gene match: 7. This CDR3 has 14 residues. CDR3 amino acids: CSASAGQGGSPLHF. The CDR3, as DNA: TGCAGTGCTAGCGCTGGACAGGGCGGTTCACCCCTCCACTTT.

This clonotype appeared many times. The chain links TRBV12-3 or TRBV12-4 to TRBJ2-7, with 9 bases aligning to TRBD1. With V trimmed by 7 bases and J by 5 bases, 12 bases remained unmatched. This CDR3 contains 15 residues. CDR3 nucleotide sequence: TGTGCCAGCACCAATTGGGGACAGGGATCCAACGAGCAGTACTTC. It codes for CASTNWGQGSNEQYF.

As regards this clonotype: A much larger clone sits a single nucleotide away, making a read error possible. Without the conserved terminal phenylalanine or tryptophan, this CDR3 likely stems from a read error. The V call is TRBV29-1, the J call TRBJ1-2; the match to TRBD1 covers 10 bases. The CDR3 length is 12 residues. V shed 6 bases, J shed 8 bases, and the junction held 6 bases outside the gene matches. Germline V gives CDR1 SQVTM, CDR2 ANQGSEA. CDR3 sequence: CSVSGQGVGYTL. DNA of the CDR3: TGCAGCGTCTCCGGACAGGGGGTGGGCTACACCTTA.

The sample holds many counts of this clonotype. J is TRBJ2-7 and V is TRBV7-2; D gene uncertain. CDR1 is SGHTA and CDR2 is FQGNSA in the germline V gene. Trimming removed 1 base from V and 5 bases from J, with 15 bases in between. This CDR3 comprises 15 residues. CDR3 sequence (DNA): TGTGCCAGCAGCTTAGATATGGGCGAGGTTAACGAGCAGTACTTC. Its translation is CASSLDMGEVNEQYF.